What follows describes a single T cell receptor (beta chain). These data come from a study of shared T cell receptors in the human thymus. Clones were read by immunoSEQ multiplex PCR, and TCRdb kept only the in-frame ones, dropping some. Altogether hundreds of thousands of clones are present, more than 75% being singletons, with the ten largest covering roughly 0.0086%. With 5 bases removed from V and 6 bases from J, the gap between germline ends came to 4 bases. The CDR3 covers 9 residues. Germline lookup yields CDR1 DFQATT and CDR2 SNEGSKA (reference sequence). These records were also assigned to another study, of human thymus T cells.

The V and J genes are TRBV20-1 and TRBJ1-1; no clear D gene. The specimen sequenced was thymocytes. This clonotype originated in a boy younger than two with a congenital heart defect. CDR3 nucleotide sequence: TGCAGTGCTGGCCCTGAAGCTTTCTTT. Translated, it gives CSAGPEAFF.